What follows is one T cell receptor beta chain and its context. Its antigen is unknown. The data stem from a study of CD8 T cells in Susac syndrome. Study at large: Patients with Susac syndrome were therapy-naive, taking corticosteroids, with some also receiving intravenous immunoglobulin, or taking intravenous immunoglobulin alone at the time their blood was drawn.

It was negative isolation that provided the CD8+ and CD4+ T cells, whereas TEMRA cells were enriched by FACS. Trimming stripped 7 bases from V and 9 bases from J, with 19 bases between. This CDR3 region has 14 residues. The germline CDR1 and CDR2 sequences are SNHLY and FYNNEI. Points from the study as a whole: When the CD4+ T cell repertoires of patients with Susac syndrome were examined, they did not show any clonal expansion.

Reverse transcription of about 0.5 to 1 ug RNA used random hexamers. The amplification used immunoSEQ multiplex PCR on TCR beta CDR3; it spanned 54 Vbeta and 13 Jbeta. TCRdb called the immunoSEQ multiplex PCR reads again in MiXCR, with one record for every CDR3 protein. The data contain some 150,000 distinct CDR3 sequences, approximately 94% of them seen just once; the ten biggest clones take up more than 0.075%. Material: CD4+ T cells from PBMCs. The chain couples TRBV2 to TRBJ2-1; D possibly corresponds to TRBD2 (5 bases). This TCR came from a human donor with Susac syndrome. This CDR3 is CASKRLATMGEQFF. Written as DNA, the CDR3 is TGTGCCAGCAAGAGGCTAGCCACGATGGGTGAGCAGTTCTTC.